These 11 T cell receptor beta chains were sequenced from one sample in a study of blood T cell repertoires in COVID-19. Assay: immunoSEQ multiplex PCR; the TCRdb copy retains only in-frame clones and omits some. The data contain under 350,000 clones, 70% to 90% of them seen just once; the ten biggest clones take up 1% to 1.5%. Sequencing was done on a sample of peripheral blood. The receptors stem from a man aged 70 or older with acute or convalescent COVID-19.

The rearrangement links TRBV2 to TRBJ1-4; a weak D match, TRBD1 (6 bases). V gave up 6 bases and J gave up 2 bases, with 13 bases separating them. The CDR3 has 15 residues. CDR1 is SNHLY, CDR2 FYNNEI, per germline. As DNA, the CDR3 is TGTGCCAGCAGCGTACAGGGTGGTACTAATGAAAAACTGTTTTTT. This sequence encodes CASSVQGGTNEKLFF.

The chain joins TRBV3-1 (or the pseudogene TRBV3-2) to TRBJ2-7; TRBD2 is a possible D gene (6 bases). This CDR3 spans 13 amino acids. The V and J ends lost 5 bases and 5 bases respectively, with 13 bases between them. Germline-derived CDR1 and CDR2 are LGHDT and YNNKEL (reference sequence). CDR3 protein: CASSYGTGNEQYF. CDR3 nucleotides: TGTGCCAGCAGCTACGGGACTGGAAACGAGCAGTACTTC.

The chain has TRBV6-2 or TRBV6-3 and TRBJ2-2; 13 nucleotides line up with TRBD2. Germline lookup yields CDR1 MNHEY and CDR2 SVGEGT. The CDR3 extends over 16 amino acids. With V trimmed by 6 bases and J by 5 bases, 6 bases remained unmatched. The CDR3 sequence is CASSRLAGGRTGELFF. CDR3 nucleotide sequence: TGTGCCAGCAGCCGACTAGCGGGGGGCAGGACCGGGGAGCTGTTTTTT.

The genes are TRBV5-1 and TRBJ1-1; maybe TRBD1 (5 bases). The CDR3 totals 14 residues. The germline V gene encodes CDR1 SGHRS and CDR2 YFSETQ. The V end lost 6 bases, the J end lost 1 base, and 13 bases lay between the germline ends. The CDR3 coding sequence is TGCGCCAGCAACACCGGGACTGCGAACACTGAAGCTTTCTTT. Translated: CASNTGTANTEAFF.

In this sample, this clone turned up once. CDR3 sequence (DNA): TGTGCCAGCAGCTTAGTCAGGGCGCCAACTAATGAAAAACTGTTTTTT. It specifies CASSLVRAPTNEKLFF. This chain joins TRBV7-9 and TRBJ1-4, with D tentatively TRBD1 (5 bases). The V gene lost 1 base and the J gene lost 0 bases, with 9 bases spanning the gap. Germline CDR1 is SEHNR and CDR2 is FQNEAQ (reference sequence). This CDR3 region has 16 residues. The full variable domain, in which reference TRBV7-9 and TRBJ1-4 provide the parts outside the CDR3, is DTGVSQNPRHKITKRGQNVTFRCDPISEHNRLYWYRQTLGQGPEFLTYFQNEAQLEKSRLLSDRFSAERPKGSFSTLEIQRTEQGDSAMYLCASSLVRAPTNEKLFFGSGTQLSVL.

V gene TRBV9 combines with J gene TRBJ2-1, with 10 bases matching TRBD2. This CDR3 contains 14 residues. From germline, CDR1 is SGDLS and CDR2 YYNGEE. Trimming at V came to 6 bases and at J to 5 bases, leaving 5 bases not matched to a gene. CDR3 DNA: TGTGCCAGCAAGGCTAGCGGGGGAGACAATGAGCAGTTCTTC. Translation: CASKASGGDNEQFF.

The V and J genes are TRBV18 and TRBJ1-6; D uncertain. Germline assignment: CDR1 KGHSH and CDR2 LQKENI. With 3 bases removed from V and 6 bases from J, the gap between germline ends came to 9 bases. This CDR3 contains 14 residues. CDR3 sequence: CASSPSGVNSPLHF. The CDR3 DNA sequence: TGTGCCAGCTCACCTTCCGGGGTTAATTCACCCCTCCACTTT.

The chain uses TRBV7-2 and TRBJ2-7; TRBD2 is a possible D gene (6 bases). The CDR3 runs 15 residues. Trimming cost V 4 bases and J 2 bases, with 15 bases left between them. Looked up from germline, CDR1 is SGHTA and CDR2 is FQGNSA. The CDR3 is CASSSSAAGTYEQYF. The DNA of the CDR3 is TGTGCCAGCAGCTCCTCGGCAGCGGGCACCTACGAGCAGTACTTC.

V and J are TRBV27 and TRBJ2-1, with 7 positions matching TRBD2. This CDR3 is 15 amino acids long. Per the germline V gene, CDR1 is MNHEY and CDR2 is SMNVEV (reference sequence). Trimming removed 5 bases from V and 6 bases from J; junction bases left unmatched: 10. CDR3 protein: CASSIRLAASNEQFF. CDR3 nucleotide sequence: TGTGCCAGCAGTATACGACTAGCCGCTTCCAATGAGCAGTTCTTC.

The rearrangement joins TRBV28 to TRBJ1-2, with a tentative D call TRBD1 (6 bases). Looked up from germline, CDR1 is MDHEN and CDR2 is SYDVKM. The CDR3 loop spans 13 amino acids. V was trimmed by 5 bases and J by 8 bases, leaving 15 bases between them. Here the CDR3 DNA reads TGTGCCAGCAGTCCCAACAGGGCTGGAGGCTACACCTTC. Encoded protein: CASSPNRAGGYTF.

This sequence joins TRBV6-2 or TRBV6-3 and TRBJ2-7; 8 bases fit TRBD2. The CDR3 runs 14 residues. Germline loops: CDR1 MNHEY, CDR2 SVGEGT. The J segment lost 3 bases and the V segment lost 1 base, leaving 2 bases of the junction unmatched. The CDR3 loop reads CASSYFGTSYEQYF. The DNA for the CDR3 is TGTGCCAGCAGTTACTTCGGGACTAGCTACGAGCAGTACTTC.